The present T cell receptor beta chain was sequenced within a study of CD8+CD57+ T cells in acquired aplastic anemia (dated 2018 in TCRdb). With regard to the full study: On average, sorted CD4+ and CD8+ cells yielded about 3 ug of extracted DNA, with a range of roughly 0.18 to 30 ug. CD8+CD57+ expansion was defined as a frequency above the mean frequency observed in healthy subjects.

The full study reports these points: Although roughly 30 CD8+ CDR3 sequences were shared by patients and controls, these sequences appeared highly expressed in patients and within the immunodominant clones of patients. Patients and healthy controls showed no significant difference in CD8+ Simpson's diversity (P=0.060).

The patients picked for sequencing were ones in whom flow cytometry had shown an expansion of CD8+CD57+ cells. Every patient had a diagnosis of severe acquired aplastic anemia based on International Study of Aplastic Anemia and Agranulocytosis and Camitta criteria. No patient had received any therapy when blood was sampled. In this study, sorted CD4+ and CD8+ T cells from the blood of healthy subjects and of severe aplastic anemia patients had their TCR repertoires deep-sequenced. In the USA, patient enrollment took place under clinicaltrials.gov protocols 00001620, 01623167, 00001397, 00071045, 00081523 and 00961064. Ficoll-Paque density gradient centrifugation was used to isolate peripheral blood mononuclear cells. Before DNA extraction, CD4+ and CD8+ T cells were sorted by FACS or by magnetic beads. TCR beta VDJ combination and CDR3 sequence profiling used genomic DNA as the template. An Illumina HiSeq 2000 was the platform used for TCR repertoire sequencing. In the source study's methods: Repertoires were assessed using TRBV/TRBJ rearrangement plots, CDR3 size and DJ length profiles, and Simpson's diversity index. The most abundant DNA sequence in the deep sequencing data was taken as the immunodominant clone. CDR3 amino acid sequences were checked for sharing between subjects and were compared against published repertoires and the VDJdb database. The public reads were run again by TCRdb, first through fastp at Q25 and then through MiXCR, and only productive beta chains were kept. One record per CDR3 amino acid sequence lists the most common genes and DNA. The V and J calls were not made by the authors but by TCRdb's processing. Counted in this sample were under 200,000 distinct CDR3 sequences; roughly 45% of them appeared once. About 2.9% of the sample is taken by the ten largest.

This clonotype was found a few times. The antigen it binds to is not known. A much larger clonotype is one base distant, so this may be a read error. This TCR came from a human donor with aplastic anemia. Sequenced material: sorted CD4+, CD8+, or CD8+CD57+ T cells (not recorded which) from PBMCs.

CDR3 loop: CASSPILTGAFF. The nucleotide sequence is TGTGCCAGCAGCCCGATTCTCACTGGAGCTTTCTTT. The rearrangement joined TRBV7-3 to TRBJ1-1, with no confidently assigned D gene. Via the germline V gene, CDR1 is SGHTA and CDR2 FQGTGA. The CDR3 runs 12 amino acids, cysteine and phenylalanine included. The retained sequence is limited to the CDR3, 36 bases, with the frame set at the first base.